These 20 T cell receptor beta chains originate from one sample sequenced in a study of CD8 T cells in ankylosing spondylitis. TCRdb re-called the 5' RACE reads through MiXCR, storing one row per CDR3 protein. The table has a few hundred thousand distinct CDR3 sequences, roughly a tenth seen once; the top ten hold 21%. The sample was blood, either unsorted or a sorted T cell fraction (not recorded which). The receptors originated from a male donor with ankylosing spondylitis or in good health (not recorded which).

Many counts were recorded for this clonotype. The chain employs TRBV5-1 and TRBJ2-3; D is perhaps TRBD2 (6 bases). Germline CDR1 is SGHRS and CDR2 is YFSETQ. V was pared by 0 bases and J by 3 bases, with 11 bases between. This CDR3 region has 15 residues. The CDR3 protein is CASSLEVGGTDTQYF. The CDR3 DNA sequence: TGCGCCAGCAGCTTGGAGGTCGGGGGAACAGATACGCAGTATTTT.

This clonotype was counted ten times or more. The chain recombines TRBV5-1 with TRBJ1-2, with TRBD1 matching over 8 bases. This CDR3 is 13 amino acids long. The germline gives CDR1 SGHRS, CDR2 YFSETQ. V shed 4 bases and J 4 bases; nucleotides not matched to a gene: 3. The DNA for the CDR3 is TGCGCCAGCAGCCCGGACAGGGTCTATGGCTACACCTTC. Protein product: CASSPDRVYGYTF.

Turning to this clonotype: This may come from a read error, since a much larger clone is one base off. The rearrangement uses TRBV4-2 and TRBJ1-5; no clear D. Germline CDR1 LGHNA, CDR2 YNFKEQ. CDR3 size: 14 residues. CDR3 bases: TGTGCCAGCAGCCAAGTACGGGAAAATCACCCCCAGCATTTT. It specifies CASSQVRENHPQHF.

The sample holds many counts of this clonotype. This chain links TRBV7-3 with TRBJ2-1; the match to TRBD1 covers 9 bases. Per germline, CDR1 SGHTA and CDR2 FQGTGA. The V and J ends lost 5 bases and 0 bases, in that order; junction bases with no gene match: 5. This CDR3 has 16 amino acids. CDR3 nucleotide sequence: TGTGCCAGCAGCCGGACGACAGGGGGCTCCTACAATGAGCAGTTCTTC. Amino acids: CASSRTTGGSYNEQFF.

On this clonotype: A clone one base away is much larger, so this may be a read error. The chain employs TRBV3-1 and TRBJ1-4, with 11 bases fitting TRBD1. CDR1 LGHDT and CDR2 YNNKEL come from the germline V gene (reference sequence). There are 16 residues in the CDR3. The CDR3 nucleotides read TGTGCCATCAGCCACCTTGGGACAGGGGGAAACGAAAAACTGTTTTTT. Amino acids: CAISHLGTGGNEKLFF.

Many counts were recorded for this clonotype. The V call is TRBV20-1, the J call TRBJ2-4; D gene ambiguous. The V end lost 0 bases, the J end lost 0 bases, and 9 bases lay between the germline ends. The CDR3 totals 15 residues. CDR1 and CDR2 from the germline V gene are DFQATT and SNEGSKA (reference sequence). CDR3 protein: CSARDPQLAKNIQYF. In DNA, the CDR3 is TGCAGTGCTAGAGACCCCCAGTTAGCCAAAAACATTCAGTACTTC.

This clonotype was observed a handful of times. The chain is built from TRBV7-9 and TRBJ1-2; possibly TRBD1 for D (5 bases). Germline V gene data show CDR1 as SEHNR and CDR2 as FQNEAQ (reference sequence). V was shortened by 1 base and J by 8 bases, with 14 bases between the two germline ends. The CDR3 totals 14 residues. The CDR3 loop reads CASSLGGLEGGYTF. In nucleotides, the CDR3 is TGTGCCAGCAGCTTAGGGGGCCTCGAGGGCGGCTACACCTTC.

This clonotype has a count of ten or more. The chain is built from TRBV5-5 and TRBJ1-1, with D tentatively TRBD1 (5 bases). The ends were cut back, 4 bases at V and 5 bases at J, with 15 bases in the middle. Germline V gene sequence: CDR1 SGHKS, CDR2 YYEKEE (reference sequence). This CDR3 is 14 amino acids long. CDR3 nucleotide sequence: TGTGCCAGCAGCCTTCAGGTCCGGGGGACTGAAGCTTTCTTT. Translated: CASSLQVRGTEAFF.

This clonotype was seen many times. This chain uses TRBV7-2 with TRBJ1-4, with a weak D call TRBD1 (5 bases). Looked up from germline, CDR1 is SGHTA and CDR2 is FQGNSA. V was pared by 5 bases and J by 6 bases, with 13 bases between. This CDR3 is 14 amino acids long. CDR3 bases: TGTGCCAGCAGCGACGGGCAGGGCTATGAAAAACTGTTTTTT. As protein: CASSDGQGYEKLFF.

This clonotype has just a few counts. The CDR3: CSVGTESTDTQYF. CDR3 sequence (DNA): TGCAGCGTTGGGACAGAGAGCACAGATACGCAGTATTTT. The chain couples TRBV29-1 to TRBJ2-3; the D gene is possibly TRBD1 (6 bases). The CDR3 sequence is 13 residues long. Trimming removed 4 bases at V and 0 bases at J, with 8 bases between. Germline loops: CDR1 SQVTM, CDR2 ANQGSEA.

This clonotype was found many times. The CDR3 here is CASSWQSGGQETQYF. The CDR3 bases are TGCGCCAGCAGCTGGCAGAGCGGGGGCCAAGAGACCCAGTACTTC. The J gene is TRBJ2-5, the V gene TRBV5-1; 8 bases fit TRBD2. Trimming cost V 3 bases and J 1 base; bases outside gene matches: 5. Germline V gene data show CDR1 as SGHRS and CDR2 as YFSETQ. The CDR3 totals 15 residues.

This clonotype came up a few times. The chain links TRBV25-1 to TRBJ1-5; no definite D call. Germline CDR1 and CDR2: MGHDK and SYGVNS. The CDR3 sequence is 15 residues long. V lost 1 base, J lost 4 bases, and 11 bases lay in between. CDR3: CASSESERVNQPQHF. For the CDR3, the DNA is TGTGCCAGCAGTGAATCAGAGAGAGTAAATCAGCCCCAGCATTTT.

This clonotype has a count of ten or more. This chain uses TRBV15 with TRBJ2-3; a possible D gene is TRBD2 (6 bases). Trimming stripped 0 bases from V and 2 bases from J, with 18 bases between. The CDR3 extends over 18 amino acids. Per the germline V gene, CDR1 is LNHNV and CDR2 is YYDKDF (reference sequence). The CDR3, as DNA: TGTGCCACCAGCAGAGATCGACATAGCGGATTAGACACAGATACGCAGTATTTT. The encoded protein is CATSRDRHSGLDTDTQYF.

The rearrangement joins TRBV7-9 to TRBJ2-3, with D perhaps TRBD2 (5 bases). Germline CDR1 SEHNR, CDR2 FQNEAQ (reference sequence). The CDR3 sequence is 15 residues long. V lost 0 bases to trimming and J lost 6 bases, with 13 bases between them. The CDR3 spells CASSLASEVSDTQYF. In DNA, the CDR3 is TGTGCCAGCAGCTTAGCTAGCGAAGTATCCGATACGCAGTATTTT. The entire variable domain, with the rest obtained from reference TRBV7-9 and TRBJ2-3, is as follows: DTGVSQNPRHKITKRGQNVTFRCDPISEHNRLYWYRQTLGQGPEFLTYFQNEAQLEKSRLLSDRFSAERPKGSFSTLEIQRTEQGDSAMYLCASSLASEVSDTQYFGPGTRLTVL.

This clonotype was seen a handful of times. The chain carries TRBV28 and TRBJ2-2; D possibly corresponds to TRBD2 (5 bases). CDR3 size: 13 residues. CDR1 and CDR2 from the germline V gene are MDHEN and SYDVKM. V lost 9 bases and J 4 bases, leaving 12 bases between the germline ends. The CDR3 sequence: CASGSDLTGELFF. The DNA for the CDR3 is TGTGCCAGTGGGAGCGACCTCACCGGGGAGCTGTTTTTT.

The chain's CDR3 is CASSSPSQNYGYTF. The DNA of the CDR3 is TGTGCCAGCAGTTCACCGTCACAAAACTATGGCTACACCTTC. This chain joins TRBV28 and TRBJ1-2; unclear D gene. The CDR3 consists of 14 residues. The ends were cut back, 4 bases at V and 2 bases at J, with 11 bases in the middle. The V gene's germline CDR1 is MDHEN and CDR2 SYDVKM.

The chain couples TRBV19 to TRBJ2-5, with a weak D call TRBD1 (6 bases). Germline CDR1 reads LNHDA; CDR2 reads SQIVND (reference sequence). This CDR3 contains 14 residues. Trimming shortened V by 3 bases and J by 5 bases, and 13 bases separated the two germline ends. The DNA for the CDR3 is TGTGCCAGTAGTATTGCCAGACAGGTGGAGACCCAGTACTTC. Residues: CASSIARQVETQYF.

This clonotype was observed many times. The gene calls are TRBV18 and TRBJ1-4; 7 bases match TRBD1. V shed 6 bases and J 8 bases; nucleotides not matched to a gene: 6. CDR3 length equals 13 residues. The germline V gene has CDR1 KGHSH and CDR2 LQKENI. CDR3 in amino acids: CASSTGSGEKLFF. DNA of the CDR3: TGTGCCAGCTCGACAGGGTCGGGGGAAAAACTGTTTTTT.

This clonotype was found many times. The chain uses TRBV6-1 and TRBJ1-1; D remains unclear. Germline values: CDR1 MNHNS, CDR2 SASEGT. Trimming left V 6 bases short and J 0 bases short, with 14 bases between. The CDR3 sequence is 15 residues long. CDR3 in amino acids: CASSRGNSMNTEAFF. CDR3 in DNA: TGTGCCAGCAGCCGAGGGAATTCCATGAACACTGAAGCTTTCTTT.

This clonotype was counted only a few times. The chain combines TRBV7-2 with TRBJ2-7; 8 bases map to TRBD1. Germline loops: CDR1 SGHTA, CDR2 FQGNSA. Trimming at V came to 5 bases and at J to 3 bases, leaving 9 bases not matched to a gene. The CDR3 is 15 residues long. As DNA, the CDR3 is TGTGCCAGCAGCACAACAGGGGGGTTTGGCTACGAGCAGTACTTC. Amino acid sequence: CASSTTGGFGYEQYF. Looking up the rest from reference TRBV7-2 and TRBJ2-7 gives the full variable domain: GAGVSQSPSNKVTEKGKDVELRCDPISGHTALYWYRQSLGQGLEFLIYFQGNSAPDKSGLPSDRFSAERTGGSVSTLTIQRTQQEDSAVYLCASSTTGGFGYEQYFGPGTRLTVT.